These 21 T cell receptor beta chains share one sample of origin, sequenced in a study of patients and donors after allogeneic stem cell transplantation. TCRdb redid the calling of the RT-PCR reads with MiXCR, one entry per CDR3 protein. Here the sample spans 920,000 or so distinct CDR3 sequences, about a sixth being singletons. Specimen: blood, either unsorted or a sorted T cell fraction (not recorded which). All receptors derive from a human donor who was either an allogeneic HSCT recipient or a stem cell or donor lymphocyte infusion donor (not recorded which). It is not recorded whose cells these are; they may come from a transplant donor.

The chain uses TRBV13 and TRBJ2-4; D remains ambiguous. The CDR3 runs to 15 residues. Germline loops: CDR1 PRHDT, CDR2 FYEKMQ (reference sequence). Trimming pared 5 bases from V and 0 bases from J, leaving 11 bases between. CDR3 sequence: CASSPFFVAKNIQYF. The CDR3, as DNA: TGTGCCAGCAGCCCCTTTTTTGTAGCCAAAAACATTCAGTACTTC. The full variable domain, its missing parts supplied by reference TRBV13 and TRBJ2-4, is AAGVIQSPRHLIKEKRETATLKCYPIPRHDTVYWYQQGPGQDPQFLISFYEKMQSDKGSIPDRFSAQQFSDYHSELNMSSLELGDSALYFCASSPFFVAKNIQYFGAGTRLSVL.

This clonotype was seen only a few times. The chain is built from TRBV6-5 and TRBJ2-1; no reliable D call. The CDR3 length is 15 residues. Germline values: CDR1 MNHEY, CDR2 SVGAGI. V lost 2 bases and J lost 6, with 14 bases in between. In DNA, the CDR3 is TGTGCCAGCAGTTACACCCTGGACGGGTTCAATGAGCAGTTCTTC. Its translation is CASSYTLDGFNEQFF.

The chain combines TRBV12-3 or TRBV12-4 with TRBJ2-5; TRBD1 aligns across 9 bases. V shed 5 bases and J 7 bases; nucleotides not matched to a gene: 8. The CDR3 spans 14 residues. Here the CDR3 reads CASSAGTGLVTQYF. The CDR3 coding sequence is TGTGCCAGCAGTGCCGGGACAGGGTTGGTGACCCAGTACTTC.

The table lists this clonotype with many counts. The chain links TRBV29-1 to TRBJ2-7, with 7 nucleotides matching TRBD1. The CDR3 runs to 14 residues. Trimming cost V 6 bases and J 1 base; bases outside gene matches: 9. The germline gives CDR1 SQVTM, CDR2 ANQGSEA. CDR3 coding DNA: TGCAGCGTCCGAGGGGACAGCCTTTCCTACGAGCAGTACTTC. It specifies CSVRGDSLSYEQYF.

At least ten counts were recorded for this clonotype. The J gene is TRBJ1-2, the V gene TRBV4-2; tentative D call: TRBD1 (5 bases). Germline V gene sequence: CDR1 LGHNA, CDR2 YNFKEQ. The CDR3 is 16 residues long. Deletions cut 1 base from V and 4 bases from J, with 16 bases between. CDR3 nucleotides: TGTGCCAGCAGCCAAGGGACGGGGGGACTCCGCTATGGCTACACCTTC. As protein: CASSQGTGGLRYGYTF.

This rearrangement joins TRBV10-3 to TRBJ1-3, with D possibly being TRBD1 (6 bases). The CDR3 is 16 amino acids. Deletions cut 2 bases from V and 0 bases from J, with 11 bases between. Germline CDR1 and CDR2: ENHRY and SYGVKD. CDR3 nucleotide sequence: TGTGCCATCAGTGAGCGAGGACAGCTCTCTGGAAACACCATATATTTT. It encodes CAISERGQLSGNTIYF.

The chain carries TRBV6-5 and TRBJ1-2; possible D gene TRBD1, 5 bases. Trimming cost V 2 bases and J 8 bases, with 12 bases left between them. The CDR3 loop spans 13 amino acids. Per germline, CDR1 MNHEY and CDR2 SVGAGI. Here the CDR3 reads CASSYRQSGGYTF. DNA of the CDR3: TGTGCCAGCAGTTACCGACAGTCAGGAGGCTACACCTTC.

This clonotype was detected a few times. The chain combines TRBV5-1 with TRBJ1-3, with no clear D. Deletions cut 7 bases from V and 0 bases from J, with 11 bases between. The CDR3 runs 14 residues. The V gene's germline CDR1 is SGHRS and CDR2 YFSETQ. The CDR3 region is CASQQSSSGNTIYF. CDR3 sequence (DNA): TGCGCCAGCCAGCAATCCAGCTCTGGAAACACCATATATTTT.

In DNA form, the CDR3 reads TGTGCCAGCAGCTTCTATTACGGCACTGAAGCTTTCTTT. Encoded protein: CASSFYYGTEAFF. The rearrangement links TRBV7-9 to TRBJ1-1, with D uncertain. The V end was cut by 3 bases, the J end by 4 bases, with 9 bases between. CDR1 is SEHNR, CDR2 FQNEAQ, per germline (reference sequence). The CDR3 has 13 amino acids.

This clonotype was picked up many times. The chain employs TRBV12-3 or TRBV12-4 and TRBJ2-1, with D perhaps assigned TRBD1 or TRBD2 (6 bases each). The CDR3 loop spans 13 amino acids. V was clipped by 7 bases and J by 7 bases, with 14 bases between them. This CDR3 is CASKRGVWNEQFF. The CDR3 region has the DNA TGTGCCAGCAAGAGGGGGGTTTGGAATGAGCAGTTCTTC.

In this sample, this clonotype turned up a few times. The chain joins TRBV7-2 to TRBJ2-5; 8 nucleotides agree with TRBD2. The CDR3 spans 14 residues. Germline V CDR1 and CDR2: SGHTA, FQGNSA. The ends lost 3 bases at V and 3 bases at J; junction bases unmatched: 3. CDR3 sequence reads: CASSFGRAKETQYF. CDR3 nucleotide sequence: TGTGCCAGCAGCTTCGGGAGGGCCAAAGAGACCCAGTACTTC.

This clonotype was seen a handful of times. The chain links TRBV19 to TRBJ2-1; perhaps D is TRBD1 or TRBD2 (5 bases each). The CDR3 runs 13 residues. V was trimmed by 6 bases and J by 7 bases, leaving 13 bases between them. Germline V gene sequence: CDR1 LNHDA, CDR2 SQIVND (reference sequence). The CDR3 region has the DNA TGTGCCAGTAGCCCGGGGCAGACTAATGAGCAGTTCTTC. It translates to CASSPGQTNEQFF.

The rearrangement uses TRBV7-3 and TRBJ2-3; a possible D gene is TRBD2 (6 bases). The germline CDR1 and CDR2 sequences are SGHTA and FQGTGA. The CDR3 sequence is 15 residues long. Trimming removed 5 bases at V and 0 bases at J, with 12 bases between. The CDR3 reads CASSPLRGSTDTQYF. The CDR3 nucleotides are TGTGCCAGCAGCCCGCTCCGGGGGAGCACAGATACGCAGTATTTT.

The chain couples TRBV2 to TRBJ1-2, with 7 bases lining up with TRBD1. Germline V CDR1 and CDR2: SNHLY, FYNNEI. The CDR3 runs 13 residues. Trimming took 4 bases from V and 8 from J; bases not matched to a gene: 7. The CDR3 DNA reads as TGTGCCAGCAGTGGACAGGGAGGGGACGGCTACACCTTC. Its translation is CASSGQGGDGYTF.

This clonotype appeared a few times. This chain uses TRBV20-1 with TRBJ2-5; 9 nucleotides align to TRBD1. The CDR3 length is 14 residues. The germline CDR1 and CDR2 sequences are DFQATT and SNEGSKA (reference sequence). J lost 4 bases, V lost 0 bases, and 3 bases had no gene match. This chain's CDR3 is CSAREDRGGETQYF. CDR3 in DNA: TGCAGTGCTAGAGAGGACAGGGGAGGAGAGACCCAGTACTTC.

The chain has TRBV11-2 and TRBJ2-6, with D unresolved. The CDR3 contains 16 residues. CDR1 and CDR2 from the germline V gene are SGHAT and FQNNGV. Trimming stripped 7 bases from V and 0 bases from J, with 13 bases between. CDR3 residues: CASNQNRPSGANVLTF. The CDR3 DNA reads as TGTGCCAGCAACCAAAATCGGCCCTCTGGGGCCAACGTCCTGACTTTC.

This clonotype showed up just a few times. The rearrangement links TRBV7-3 to TRBJ1-1; D perhaps matches TRBD1 (6 bases). V lost 2 bases and J lost 1, with 14 bases in between. Germline-derived CDR1 and CDR2 are SGHTA and FQGTGA. The CDR3 runs 16 residues. CDR3 loop: CASSLRGGLTNTEAFF. The CDR3 bases are TGTGCCAGCAGCTTACGGGGGGGGCTGACGAACACTGAAGCTTTCTTT.

V is TRBV7-9 and J is TRBJ2-3; 7 bases are shared with TRBD1. V was pared by 6 bases and J by 5 bases, with 11 bases of the junction left unmatched. This CDR3 comprises 15 residues. Germline lookup yields CDR1 SEHNR and CDR2 FQNEAQ (reference sequence). The CDR3 DNA follows: TGTGCCAGCAGACCTACAGGGGAAGGGGGAGATACGCAGTATTTT. Encoded protein: CASRPTGEGGDTQYF.

The chain is built from TRBV30 and TRBJ1-2; D possibly corresponds to TRBD1 (5 bases). This CDR3 is 13 amino acids long. Germline loops: CDR1 GTSNPN, CDR2 SVGIG (reference sequence). V lost 5 bases to trimming and J lost 8 bases, with 18 bases between them. The CDR3 region has the DNA TGTGCCTGGGCTCCCCAGGGACTATCCGGCTACACCTTC. Encoded protein: CAWAPQGLSGYTF.

This clonotype was observed a handful of times. The V and J genes are TRBV5-1 and TRBJ2-2; D is possibly TRBD2 (5 bases). V lost 5 bases, J lost 4 bases, and 6 bases lay in between. Germline assignment: CDR1 SGHRS and CDR2 YFSETQ. The CDR3 contains 12 residues. DNA of the CDR3: TGCGCCAGCAGGCGGGCCACCGGGGAGCTGTTTTTT. Its protein is CASRRATGELFF. Variable domain in full (rest from reference TRBV5-1 and TRBJ2-2): KAGVTQTPRYLIKTRGQQVTLSCSPISGHRSVSWYQQTPGQGLQFLFEYFSETQRNKGNFPGRFSGRQFSNSRSEMNVSTLELGDSALYLCASRRATGELFFGEGSRLTVL.

The chain carries TRBV4-3 and TRBJ2-7, with D possibly matching TRBD2 (5 bases). The germline V gene encodes CDR1 LGHNA and CDR2 YSLEER. The CDR3 is made up of 15 amino acids. The ends were cut back, 0 bases at V and 4 bases at J, with 13 bases in the middle. The CDR3, as DNA: TGCGCCAGCAGCCAAGAGTCGGGGAGCGGTTACGAGCAGTACTTC. It yields the protein CASSQESGSGYEQYF.